The clone carrying this T cell receptor beta chain was detected many times. The sample comes from a study of human T cells and chemical hapten exposure. The time point is: patch test 1, 2 weeks after DPC sensitization. Treatment: therapeutic diphenylcyclopropenone sensitization with weekly scalp DPC. A single record per CDR3 protein comes from TCRdb applying MiXCR to the RACE reads. The sample shows 90,000 to 120,000 distinct CDR3 sequences, roughly 9.6% of them seen only once. Germline CDR1 reads SGDLS; CDR2 reads YYNGEE. The CDR3 is 15 amino acids. V lost 0 bases, J lost 5 bases, and 11 bases lay in between.

This TCR derives from a middle-aged woman with alopecia areata. Some clones in this sample may be carry-over from other donors' samples. Material: whole blood, obtained in connection with sensitization to the hapten diphenylcyclopropenone (DPC). The J gene is TRBJ2-2, the V gene TRBV9; no clear D. CDR3: CASSVAHALTGELFF. The DNA of the CDR3 is TGTGCCAGCAGCGTAGCCCACGCATTAACCGGGGAGCTGTTTTTT.